This record covers a single TCR beta chain. Its antigen remains unidentified. Time point: blood 2 weeks post-SBRT. Treatment indicated: 15 Gy SBRT to primary tumor, nephrectomy 4 weeks later. Data came from immunoSEQ multiplex PCR; TCRdb stores just in-frame clones and leaves some out. The sample yields 100,000 to 150,000 clones, 81% seen once. Per germline, CDR1 LGHNA and CDR2 YSLEER. Trimming took 2 bases from V and 0 from J, leaving 11 bases between them. This CDR3 is 16 amino acids long. The sample is drawn from a study of radiation and T cells in renal cell carcinoma. Study findings and constraints: In blood, top tumor clones expanded by 2 weeks, shrinking by 4.

Sequences were derived from blood, sampled from a patient whose treatment included radiotherapy and nephrectomy. The chain recombines TRBV4-3 with TRBJ1-3; no reliable D call. This TCR derives from a man aged 50-59 years with renal cell carcinoma. The DNA of the CDR3 is TGCGCCAGCAGCCAACATCTCGGTTCCTCTGGAAACACCATATATTTT. Its translation: CASSQHLGSSGNTIYF.